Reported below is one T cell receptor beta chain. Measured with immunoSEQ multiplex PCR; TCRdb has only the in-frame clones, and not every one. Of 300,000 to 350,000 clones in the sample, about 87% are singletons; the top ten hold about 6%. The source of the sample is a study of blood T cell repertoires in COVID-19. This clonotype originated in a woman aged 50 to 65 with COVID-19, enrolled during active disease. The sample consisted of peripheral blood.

In DNA, the CDR3 is TGTGCCAGCAGTACGACAGGGCCCTCCTACAATGAGCAGTTCTTC. It specifies CASSTTGPSYNEQFF. The rearrangement joins TRBV27 to TRBJ2-1; 7 nucleotides align to TRBD1. The CDR3 spans 15 residues. Trimming at V came to 5 bases and at J to 0 bases, leaving 4 bases not matched to a gene. The germline gives CDR1 MNHEY, CDR2 SMNVEV (reference sequence).